The 29 T cell receptor beta chains in this list originate from one sample, sequenced in a study of T-cell reconstitution after alpha-beta-depleted transplantation in children. Preparation of the TCRbeta library was carried out with unique molecular identifiers. TCRdb re-called the PCR reads through MiXCR, storing one row per CDR3 protein. The sample consists of roughly 500,000 distinct CDR3 sequences, 12% of them appearing once. The material sequenced was PBMCs from the stem cell graft donor, taken from the stem cell graft. Source of these receptors: a human donor who donated a stem cell graft to a child with combined immunodeficiency.

The rearrangement links TRBV12-3 or TRBV12-4 to TRBJ2-7; D tentatively reads TRBD1 or TRBD2 (5 bases each). The V and J ends lost 6 bases and 6 bases respectively, with 21 bases between them. The CDR3 contains 15 residues. Here the CDR3 DNA reads TGTGCCAGCAGCTCGACCGGGACCGGTCGGGTCGAGCAGTACTTC. This translates into CASSSTGTGRVEQYF.

In this sample, this clonotype turned up once. A much bigger clone sits one base away, suggesting this may be a read error. The rearrangement joins TRBV5-1 to TRBJ2-1; 10 bases are shared with TRBD2. This CDR3 contains 16 residues. CDR1 is SGHRS and CDR2 is YFSETQ in the germline V gene. The CDR3 DNA reads as TGCGCCAGCAGCTTGGTCGCTAGCGGGAGCTACCATGAGCAGTTCTTC. Residues: CASSLVASGSYHEQFF.

The sample holds a few counts of this clonotype. The chain combines TRBV6-2 or TRBV6-3 with TRBJ2-3; D may be TRBD2 (6 bases). Germline-derived CDR1 and CDR2 are MNHEY and SVGEGT. Trimming pared 6 bases from V and 6 bases from J, leaving 16 bases between. The CDR3 loop spans 14 amino acids. DNA for the CDR3: TGTGCCAGCAGAGACGGGACTCCCTGGGATACGCAGTATTTT. This sequence encodes CASRDGTPWDTQYF.

This clonotype was picked up many times. For the CDR3, the DNA is TGTGCCAGCAGTTACGCATTGGGACTAGCGGATTACAATGAGCAGTTCTTC. Encoded protein: CASSYALGLADYNEQFF. The V call is TRBV6-5, the J call TRBJ2-1, with TRBD2 matching 11 bases. The CDR3 spans 17 residues. CDR1 and CDR2 from the germline V gene are MNHEY and SVGAGI. The ends lost 2 bases at V and 4 bases at J; junction bases unmatched: 7.

This clonotype was observed many times. CDR3 in amino acids: CASGETSSGYNEQFF. DNA of the CDR3: TGTGCTAGTGGTGAAACTAGTAGTGGGTACAATGAGCAGTTCTTC. The V gene is TRBV12-5, the J gene TRBJ2-1, with a weak D call TRBD2 (5 bases). The CDR3 totals 15 residues. Germline V gene sequence: CDR1 LGHNT, CDR2 FRNRAP. Trimming shortened V by 5 bases and J by 4 bases, and 15 bases separated the two germline ends.

Only a few counts were recorded for this clonotype. J is TRBJ1-5 and V is TRBV5-6; no firm D call. Germline-derived CDR1 and CDR2 are SGHDT and YYEEEE. The CDR3 has 14 amino acids. The V end lost 0 bases, the J end lost 6 bases, and 10 bases lay between the germline ends. CDR3 coding DNA: TGTGCCAGCAGCTTGGCGGGGTACGGTCAGCCCCAGCATTTT. This codes for CASSLAGYGQPQHF.

The chain has TRBV20-1 and TRBJ1-5; the D is unclear. Germline CDR1 is DFQATT and CDR2 is SNEGSKA (reference sequence). V dropped 3 bases and J dropped 0 bases, with 12 bases sitting between them. This CDR3 contains 15 residues. CDR3 protein: CSASTSLHSNQPQHF. The CDR3 DNA is TGCAGTGCTAGCACTTCACTCCATAGCAATCAGCCCCAGCATTTT.

The chain carries TRBV5-1 and TRBJ1-2; D is unclear. The germline gives CDR1 SGHRS, CDR2 YFSETQ. Trimming pared 4 bases from V and 5 bases from J, leaving 9 bases between. The CDR3 sequence is 12 residues long. CDR3 bases: TGCGCCAGCAGCAGCACAGAGTATGGCTACACCTTC. It is translated as CASSSTEYGYTF.

The rearrangement joins TRBV6-2 or TRBV6-3 to TRBJ2-1; 7 nucleotides align to TRBD2. The germline gives CDR1 MNHEY, CDR2 SVGEGT. This CDR3 is built from 18 residues. Trimming at V came to 0 bases and at J to 6 bases, leaving 14 bases not matched to a gene. CDR3 in DNA: TGTGCCAGCAGTTACTCTACCCTCTTGGGGCGGGGGTTCAATGAGCAGTTCTTC. As protein: CASSYSTLLGRGFNEQFF.

There are many counts of this clonotype. The rearrangement links TRBV12-3 or TRBV12-4 to TRBJ1-1, with D unclear. The CDR3 extends over 12 amino acids. Deletions cut 1 base from V and 6 bases from J, with 6 bases between. The chain's CDR3 is CASSLGSAEAFF. DNA for the CDR3: TGTGCCAGCAGTTTAGGGAGCGCTGAAGCTTTCTTT.

This sequence joins TRBV12-3 or TRBV12-4 and TRBJ2-7; the D call may be TRBD1 or TRBD2 (7 bases each). V was trimmed by 3 bases and J by 5 bases, leaving 11 bases between them. The CDR3 length is 13 residues. The CDR3 reads CASSFSGGDEQYF. The CDR3 nucleotides read TGTGCCAGCAGTTTCTCAGGGGGGGACGAGCAGTACTTC.

The chain carries TRBV5-1 and TRBJ2-5; no reliable D call. Germline CDR1 and CDR2: SGHRS and YFSETQ. The CDR3 contains 14 residues. V was cut by 0 bases and J by 5 bases, with 11 bases left in between. In nucleotides, the CDR3 is TGCGCCAGCAGCTTGGGCCACCTGGGGGAGACCCAGTACTTC. Translated, it gives CASSLGHLGETQYF.

Details on this clonotype: This CDR3 is missing its conserved last phenylalanine or tryptophan, likely due to a read error. The chain joins TRBV7-9 to TRBJ1-2, with a tentative D call TRBD1 (5 bases). The CDR3 spans 14 residues. Trimming took off 1 base at V and 4 bases at J, with 10 bases between the two ends. The germline gives CDR1 SEHNR, CDR2 FQNEAQ (reference sequence). The CDR3 sequence is CASSLGQWPYGYTY. DNA of the CDR3: TGTGCCAGCAGCTTAGGACAGTGGCCCTATGGCTACACCTAC.

This clonotype occurred a few times. The V gene is TRBV5-5, the J gene TRBJ2-3; unclear D gene. Germline V gives CDR1 SGHKS, CDR2 YYEKEE (reference sequence). The CDR3 runs 16 residues. V gave up 0 bases and J gave up 0 bases, with 11 bases separating them. CDR3 residues: CASSLVFVKSTDTQYF. The CDR3 nucleotides are TGTGCCAGCAGCTTGGTTTTTGTTAAAAGCACAGATACGCAGTATTTT.

There are a few counts of this clonotype. The V call is TRBV5-8, the J call TRBJ2-4; no clear D. The CDR3 totals 13 residues. With 4 bases removed from V and 3 bases from J, the gap between germline ends came to 8 bases. CDR1 SGHTS and CDR2 YDEGEE come from the germline V gene. CDR3 loop: CASSHRVKNIQYF. The CDR3 DNA is TGTGCCAGCAGCCACCGGGTCAAAAACATTCAGTACTTC.

V is TRBV7-2 and J is TRBJ2-2; weak D call: TRBD2 (6 bases). CDR3 length: 17 amino acids. The V end was cut by 1 base, the J end by 2 bases, with 14 bases between. The germline gives CDR1 SGHTA, CDR2 FQGNSA. The chain's CDR3 is CASSLVAGSTNTGELFF. DNA of the CDR3: TGTGCCAGCAGCTTAGTTGCGGGGTCAACAAACACCGGGGAGCTGTTTTTT.

The chain employs TRBV5-1 and TRBJ2-7, with D tentatively TRBD1 (5 bases). Germline V gene sequence: CDR1 SGHRS, CDR2 YFSETQ. Trimming left V 3 bases short and J 6 bases short, with 13 bases between. This CDR3 spans 13 amino acids. CDR3 sequence: CASSSRDRTEQYF. DNA for the CDR3: TGCGCCAGCAGCTCCCGTGACAGAACCGAGCAGTACTTC.

This clonotype appeared many times. The chain has TRBV5-6 and TRBJ2-7; tentative D call: TRBD1 (5 bases). CDR3 size: 13 residues. Germline CDR1 reads SGHDT; CDR2 reads YYEEEE. V was clipped by 2 bases and J by 1 base, with 7 bases between them. The CDR3, as DNA: TGTGCCAGCAGCTTAGGGGTTTCCTACGAGCAGTACTTC. This sequence encodes CASSLGVSYEQYF.

This chain joins TRBV7-2 and TRBJ2-7; 8 nucleotides line up with TRBD1. This CDR3 contains 16 residues. From germline, CDR1 is SGHTA and CDR2 FQGNSA. With 1 base clipped from V and 6 bases from J, the junction kept 11 bases outside the gene matches. The CDR3 region has the DNA TGTGCCAGCAGCTTAGTGCGGGACAGGCGGTCCGCCGAGCAGTACTTC. It yields the protein CASSLVRDRRSAEQYF.

This clonotype was seen a handful of times. The V gene is TRBV20-1, the J gene TRBJ2-3; TRBD2 matches 9 bases. The V and J ends lost 6 bases and 0 bases, in that order; junction bases with no gene match: 7. CDR3 size: 15 residues. From germline, CDR1 is DFQATT and CDR2 SNEGSKA (reference sequence). DNA for the CDR3: TGCAGTGCCGAAGGCGGGGGGGGAAGCACAGATACGCAGTATTTT. Its protein product is CSAEGGGGSTDTQYF.

The CDR3 DNA reads as TGTGCCAGCAGTCAAACAGGGGGCGCGTACTACGAGCAGTACTTC. Its translation is CASSQTGGAYYEQYF. The chain joins TRBV12-3 or TRBV12-4 to TRBJ2-7; 9 bases match TRBD1. The CDR3 length is 15 residues. After removal of 5 bases from V and 3 bases from J, the junction contained 8 bases not matched to a gene.

The V gene is TRBV24-1, the J gene TRBJ2-1, with 10 bases fitting TRBD1. The CDR3 length is 18 residues. The junction had 9 bases not matched to a gene; V was cut back by 3 bases and J by 2 bases. Per germline, CDR1 KGHDR and CDR2 SFDVKD. As DNA, the CDR3 is TGTGCCACCAGTGATCAGGGCTTTGACAGGGGGCCCTACAATGAGCAGTTCTTC. Translation: CATSDQGFDRGPYNEQFF.

The J gene is TRBJ2-3, the V gene TRBV7-2, with 7 nucleotides matching TRBD1. This CDR3 is 14 amino acids long. Germline V CDR1 and CDR2: SGHTA, FQGNSA. J gave up 2 bases and V 5 bases, and 4 bases lay outside the gene matches. CDR3 loop: CASSVGQVTDTQYF. The CDR3 DNA reads as TGTGCCAGCAGCGTAGGACAGGTCACAGATACGCAGTATTTT.

The chain recombines TRBV7-8 with TRBJ2-5; 7 nucleotides align to TRBD1. V gave up 3 bases and J gave up 7 bases; unmatched junction bases: 14. This CDR3 is built from 16 residues. Germline-derived CDR1 and CDR2 are SGHVS and FQNEAQ. CDR3 bases: TGTGCCAGCAGCTTGGAGAGGGACAGACTTGAGGGGACCCAGTACTTC. This sequence encodes CASSLERDRLEGTQYF.

This clonotype was counted between two and nine times. V usage is TRBV4-1 and J usage is TRBJ2-2; D possibly corresponds to TRBD2 (7 bases). Germline V gives CDR1 MGHRA, CDR2 YSYEKL. The V end was cut by 4 bases, the J end by 4 bases, with 13 bases between. CDR3 length: 15 residues. The CDR3 is CASSLQGGATGELFF. The CDR3, as DNA: TGCGCCAGCAGCCTCCAAGGGGGGGCCACCGGGGAGCTGTTTTTT.

J is TRBJ2-3 and V is TRBV7-2; no definite D call. V was pared by 5 bases and J by 10 bases, with 13 bases between. In germline, CDR1 is SGHTA, CDR2 FQGNSA. This CDR3 has 12 residues. The CDR3 loop reads CASSQNVFPQYF. In DNA, the CDR3 is TGTGCCAGCAGCCAGAATGTTTTTCCGCAGTATTTT.

This clonotype was counted at least ten times. The chain joins TRBV12-3 or TRBV12-4 to TRBJ1-5; 7 bases fit TRBD1. There are 16 residues in the CDR3. V gave up 5 bases and J gave up 1 base; unmatched junction bases: 8. This CDR3 reads CASSMSGTVSNQPQHF. The CDR3 coding sequence is TGTGCCAGCAGTATGTCCGGGACAGTGAGCAATCAGCCCCAGCATTTT.

This clonotype was found a few times. This chain links TRBV12-3 or TRBV12-4 with TRBJ1-2; a weak D match, TRBD1 (6 bases). The CDR3 covers 16 residues. The V gene lost 5 bases and the J gene lost 2 bases, with 18 bases spanning the gap. CDR3 in amino acids: CASSPYRDFVNYGYTF. In nucleotides, the CDR3 is TGTGCCAGCAGTCCCTACAGGGATTTTGTCAACTATGGCTACACCTTC.

This clonotype was seen more than once but under ten times. The rearrangement uses TRBV6-2 or TRBV6-3 and TRBJ1-2; D unclear. CDR1 MNHEY and CDR2 SVGEGT come from the germline V gene. Trimming pared 5 bases from V and 0 bases from J, leaving 16 bases between. This CDR3 contains 16 residues. The CDR3 sequence is CASSDSRVGANYGYTF. Written as DNA, the CDR3 is TGTGCCAGCAGTGATTCCCGCGTGGGAGCTAACTATGGCTACACCTTC.